Listed here are 20 T cell receptor beta chains from one sample, sequenced in a study of T cells in Graves' hyperthyroidism and ophthalmopathy. TCR beta CDR3 region amplification was performed from RNA transcripts. The HTBI primer set was used in a first-round RT-PCR of the TCR CDR3. TCRdb reanalysed the multiplex PCR reads using MiXCR and keeps one entry per CDR3 protein. The sample has around 270,000 distinct CDR3 sequences; roughly a fifth are singletons. Material for sequencing was blood. The receptor source for this set is a man in his forties or fifties with Graves' ophthalmopathy.

This chain uses TRBV7-9 with TRBJ2-7; D may correspond to TRBD1 or TRBD2 (6 bases each). This CDR3 is 13 amino acids long. Trimming pared 4 bases from V and 9 bases from J, leaving 16 bases between. Germline V gene data show CDR1 as SEHNR and CDR2 as FQNEAQ (reference sequence). CDR3 in amino acids: CASSSPGRGAQYF. The DNA of the CDR3 is TGTGCCAGCAGCTCCCCCGGTAGGGGGGCGCAGTACTTC.

This clonotype was seen at least ten times. J is TRBJ1-1 and V is TRBV28; 8 bases map to TRBD1. Per the germline V gene, CDR1 is MDHEN and CDR2 is SYDVKM. After removal of 8 bases from V and 1 base from J, the junction contained 6 bases not matched to a gene. This CDR3 region has 14 residues. The CDR3 here is CASRKGTGNTEAFF. For the CDR3, the DNA is TGTGCCAGCCGAAAAGGGACAGGGAACACTGAAGCTTTCTTT.

The J gene is TRBJ2-7, the V gene TRBV27, with 8 bases matching TRBD2. Germline V CDR1 and CDR2: MNHEY, SMNVEV (reference sequence). This CDR3 has 15 residues. V dropped 5 bases and J dropped 4; count of bases not matched to a gene: 10. The CDR3 DNA sequence: TGTGCCAGCAGTACCACTAGCGGCGGGGGGTACGAGCAGTACTTC. It codes for CASSTTSGGGYEQYF.

V gene TRBV9 combines with J gene TRBJ1-6; no clear D. This CDR3 has 15 amino acids. The germline V gene has CDR1 SGDLS and CDR2 YYNGEE. V was pared by 2 bases and J by 7 bases, with 13 bases between. CDR3 nucleotide sequence: TGTGCCAGCAGCGTCTCCGGGAGTGGGAATTCACCCCTCCACTTT. Residues: CASSVSGSGNSPLHF.

The sample holds a few counts of this clonotype. The chain couples TRBV12-3 or TRBV12-4 to TRBJ2-7; 9 bases are shared with TRBD1. This CDR3 is built from 13 residues. The V and J ends lost 6 bases and 4 bases, in that order; junction bases with no gene match: 4. This chain's CDR3 is CASRGTGLYEQYF. The DNA of the CDR3 is TGTGCCAGCAGGGGGACAGGGTTGTACGAGCAGTACTTC.

This clonotype was counted a few times. CDR3 DNA sequence: TGTGCCAGCAACTGGGACAGGGATAATTCACCCCTCCACTTT. This sequence encodes CASNWDRDNSPLHF. The chain combines TRBV28 with TRBJ1-6; 9 bases are a match to TRBD1. With 7 bases clipped from V and 5 bases from J, the junction kept 3 bases outside the gene matches. Germline V lookup: CDR1 MDHEN, CDR2 SYDVKM. This CDR3 is built from 14 residues. Looking up the rest from reference TRBV28 and TRBJ1-6 gives the full variable domain: DVKVTQSSRYLVKRTGEKVFLECVQDMDHENMFWYRQDPGLGLRLIYFSYDVKMKEKGDIPEGYSVSREKKERFSLILESASTNQTSMYLCASNWDRDNSPLHFGNGTRLTVT.

This clonotype was counted a few times. This sequence joins TRBV29-1 and TRBJ2-5; D gene unclear. The V gene's germline CDR1 is SQVTM and CDR2 ANQGSEA. This CDR3 contains 10 residues. V was trimmed by 3 bases and J by 5 bases, leaving 4 bases between them. The CDR3 region is CSVEWETQYF. In nucleotides, the CDR3 is TGCAGCGTTGAGTGGGAGACCCAGTACTTC.

This clonotype came up many times. The chain couples TRBV20-1 to TRBJ1-1; 7 bases match TRBD1. V lost 5 bases to trimming and J lost 6 bases; unmatched junction nucleotides: 6. The CDR3 contains 12 residues. CDR1 is DFQATT, CDR2 SNEGSKA, per germline (reference sequence). The CDR3 DNA sequence: TGCAGTGCTCTACAGGGGATCGCTGAAGCTTTCTTT. It encodes CSALQGIAEAFF.

Many counts were recorded for this clonotype. This chain links TRBV7-2 with TRBJ2-2; no firm D call. V was clipped by 5 bases and J by 7 bases, with 14 bases between them. CDR1 and CDR2 from the germline V gene are SGHTA and FQGNSA. This CDR3 region has 14 residues. The CDR3: CASSVGPTGGELFF. Written as DNA, the CDR3 is TGTGCCAGCAGCGTCGGACCTACCGGCGGGGAGCTGTTTTTT.

Many counts were recorded for this clonotype. The CDR3 sequence: CASRRQQTSYEQYF. The CDR3 DNA reads TGTGCCAGCCGCCGACAGCAAACATCCTACGAGCAGTACTTC. J is TRBJ2-7 and V is TRBV28; tentatively, D is TRBD1 (5 bases). Trimming pared 8 bases from V and 1 base from J, leaving 15 bases between. The CDR3 runs to 14 residues. Germline V gene data show CDR1 as MDHEN and CDR2 as SYDVKM.

This clonotype was seen more than once but under ten times. The chain's CDR3 is CASSPRAGVEVSDEQFF. CDR3 sequence (DNA): TGTGCCAGCTCACCACGTGCGGGAGTGGAAGTAAGTGATGAGCAGTTCTTC. The chain employs TRBV18 and TRBJ2-1, with 7 nucleotides matching TRBD2. J gave up 8 bases and V 1 base, and 14 bases lay outside the gene matches. This CDR3 contains 17 residues. Germline CDR1 and CDR2: KGHSH and LQKENI.

In its sample, this clonotype was seen a few times. The chain recombines TRBV5-5 with TRBJ2-1; TRBD2 agrees at 13 bases. The germline V gene has CDR1 SGHKS and CDR2 YYEKEE (reference sequence). V shed 4 bases, J shed 7 bases, and the junction held 8 bases outside the gene matches. The CDR3 loop spans 16 amino acids. The chain's CDR3 is CASSHGGTSGKNEQFF. CDR3 nucleotide sequence: TGTGCCAGCAGCCACGGGGGGACTAGCGGGAAAAATGAGCAGTTCTTC.

This clonotype was seen many times. The V call is TRBV20-1, the J call TRBJ2-7; tentatively, D is TRBD2 (6 bases). CDR3 length: 15 residues. Germline V CDR1 and CDR2: DFQATT, SNEGSKA (reference sequence). Trimming took 3 bases from V and 2 from J, leaving 17 bases between them. The CDR3 spells CSARNGAGFAYEQYF. DNA of the CDR3: TGCAGTGCTAGGAATGGCGCGGGATTTGCCTACGAGCAGTACTTC.

The chain combines TRBV9 with TRBJ2-1, with 7 bases identical to TRBD2. Germline V gene sequence: CDR1 SGDLS, CDR2 YYNGEE. Trimming cost V 0 bases and J 4 bases; bases outside gene matches: 10. CDR3 length equals 17 residues. This CDR3 reads CASSVGGGDFLYNEQFF. In nucleotides, the CDR3 is TGTGCCAGCAGCGTAGGGGGGGGGGACTTCCTATACAATGAGCAGTTCTTC.

The chain employs TRBV20-1 and TRBJ2-1; D call uncertain. The CDR3 has 14 residues. Germline-derived CDR1 and CDR2 are DFQATT and SNEGSKA (reference sequence). The V end was cut by 1 base, the J end by 4 bases, with 11 bases between. The CDR3: CSARGRASYNEQFF. DNA for the CDR3: TGCAGTGCTAGAGGAAGGGCATCATACAATGAGCAGTTCTTC.

This clonotype showed up just a few times. The chain has TRBV20-1 and TRBJ1-5; D remains ambiguous. The CDR3 consists of 14 residues. V lost 3 bases to trimming and J lost 0 bases, with 9 bases between them. Germline CDR1 and CDR2: DFQATT and SNEGSKA (reference sequence). CDR3 region: CSASRRSSNQPQHF. As DNA, the CDR3 is TGCAGTGCTAGTAGGAGGAGTAGCAATCAGCCCCAGCATTTT.

The chain uses TRBV11-2 and TRBJ2-7; 10 nucleotides line up with TRBD1. After removal of 4 bases from V and 6 bases from J, the junction contained 6 bases not matched to a gene. Per the germline V gene, CDR1 is SGHAT and CDR2 is FQNNGV. This CDR3 is 14 amino acids long. The CDR3 sequence is CASSSRQGAGEQYF. As DNA, the CDR3 is TGTGCCAGCAGCTCCCGACAGGGGGCGGGCGAGCAGTACTTC. Full variable domain (outside the CDR3, taken from reference TRBV11-2 and TRBJ2-7): EAGVAQSPRYKIIEKRQSVAFWCNPISGHATLYWYQQILGQGPKLLIQFQNNGVVDDSQLPKDRFSAERLKGVDSTLKIQPAKLEDSAVYLCASSSRQGAGEQYFGPGTRLTVT.

The rearrangement uses TRBV10-3 and TRBJ2-7; either TRBD1 or TRBD2 may supply D (5 bases each). The CDR3 runs to 13 residues. Trimming left V 0 bases short and J 3 bases short, with 6 bases between. Germline V gene data show CDR1 as ENHRY and CDR2 as SYGVKD. CDR3 region: CAISESGDYEQYF. The CDR3 nucleotides read TGTGCCATCAGTGAGTCGGGGGACTACGAGCAGTACTTC.

This clonotype was recorded a few times. The chain carries TRBV2 and TRBJ1-6; D remains unclear. The CDR3 has 16 residues. The V and J ends lost 3 bases and 0 bases respectively, with 9 bases between them. CDR1 and CDR2 from the germline V gene are SNHLY and FYNNEI. The CDR3 region has the DNA TGTGCCAGCAGTGATCTGGATAGCTCCTATAATTCACCCCTCCACTTT. Amino acid sequence: CASSDLDSSYNSPLHF.

This clonotype was recorded many times. Here the CDR3 DNA reads TGTGCCAGCAGTCCGGCCGGGACATCCAATCAGCCCCAGCATTTT. Its translation is CASSPAGTSNQPQHF. V gene TRBV28 combines with J gene TRBJ1-5, with a weak D call TRBD1 (6 bases). V dropped 5 bases and J dropped 3 bases, with 14 bases sitting between them. CDR1 MDHEN and CDR2 SYDVKM come from the germline V gene. The CDR3 has 15 residues.